A single T cell receptor beta chain is shown here with its context. Its antigen is not identified. The repertoire was sequenced with immunoSEQ multiplex PCR; TCRdb's copy has only in-frame clones and lacks some. Among over 2 million clones, roughly 94% were seen once, and the ten largest hold 0.13%. This specimen belongs to a study of shared clonotypes between healthy human individuals. Whole-study results and caveats: Relative to memory subsets, naive subsets generally showed larger estimated richness. Several donors shared around 5% of their naive CD4 clonotypes.

Nashville, Tennessee was home to all donors, each a Caucasian adult. The CDR3 is 16 amino acids. This receptor was obtained from a man aged 18 to 29 in good health. This chain joins TRBV21-1 and TRBJ2-7; no DNA check was done on the table's D call, TRBD1. TRBV21-1 constitutes a pseudogene. The sequencing sample was made of naive CD4+ T cells sorted from blood. The subset: CD45RA+ positively selected. The CDR3 protein is CASSRRTHGTGYEQYF. The CDR3 nucleotides are TGTGCCAGCAGCCGACGTACTCACGGGACAGGCTACGAGCAGTACTTC.